This entry features one TCR beta chain sequence. In the same sample, other DNA sequences code for this CDR3. This record comes from a study of OX40 agonist ivuxolimab in advanced cancers. Study overall: Each dose-escalation patient presented with hepatocellular carcinoma, melanoma, renal cell or head and neck cancer.

Clones were sequenced by immunoSEQ multiplex PCR, and TCRdb holds only the in-frame ones, with some missing. Seen here are about 73,000 clones, more than 80% observed once, and the top ten hold under 0.65%. This CDR3 region has 12 residues. V lost 4 bases to trimming and J lost 5 bases, with 6 bases between them. Germline lookup yields CDR1 SGHAT and CDR2 FQNNGV. The chain combines TRBV11-2 with TRBJ1-3, with D unresolved. The receptor was isolated from an adult with an advanced solid tumor such as melanoma, head and neck, liver or kidney cancer. Sequencing used CD4+ or CD8+ T cells sorted from blood, obtained in a trial of the OX40 agonist ivuxolimab. In DNA, the CDR3 is TGTGCCAGCAGCTCCGCCAGAAACACCATATATTTT. This gives the protein CASSSARNTIYF.